One sample yielded the 21 T cell receptor beta chains listed below, sequenced in a study of vaccination and CD4 T cells after COVID-19. Antigens for these TCRs are unknown. The Oncomine TCR Beta short-read assay sequenced DNA from cultured CD4+ T cells. A single record per CDR3 protein comes from TCRdb applying MiXCR to the PCR reads. The sample lists about 4,200 distinct CDR3 sequences, 45% occurring once. The treatment here: roughly ten-day PBMC culture with coronavirus spike peptide pools or control peptides (ViraFEST assay). Sequencing was carried out using CD4+ T cells from blood, cultured in vitro. Receptor source: a human donor who had recovered from COVID-19.

J is TRBJ2-1 and V is TRBV20-1, with TRBD2 matching 14 bases. The CDR3 consists of 15 residues. CDR1 is DFQATT and CDR2 is SNEGSKA in the germline V gene (reference sequence). J was trimmed by 8 bases and V by 5 bases; bases with no gene match: 8. Here the CDR3 DNA reads TGCAGTGCTGCGGGACTAGCGGGAGTTACGGATGAGCAGTTCTTC. Amino acids: CSAAGLAGVTDEQFF.

V is TRBV7-9 and J is TRBJ2-5; D perhaps matches TRBD1 (6 bases). CDR1 is SEHNR and CDR2 is FQNEAQ in the germline V gene (reference sequence). The ends were cut back, 3 bases at V and 3 bases at J, with 8 bases in the middle. The CDR3 runs 13 residues. The CDR3 region has the DNA TGTGCCAGCAGCTTCGCAGGGGAAGAGACCCAGTACTTC. This gives the protein CASSFAGEETQYF.

The V gene is TRBV6-5, the J gene TRBJ2-5, with D tentatively TRBD1 (6 bases). This CDR3 has 15 residues. The ends were cut back, 0 bases at V and 5 bases at J, with 13 bases in the middle. Germline assignment: CDR1 MNHEY and CDR2 SVGAGI. The CDR3 bases are TGTGCCAGCAGTTACTCAACAGGGAATAGGGAGACCCAGTACTTC. It yields the protein CASSYSTGNRETQYF.

The chain combines TRBV7-2 with TRBJ1-4, with 7 bases matching TRBD1. Germline V gene data show CDR1 as SGHTA and CDR2 as FQGNSA. V lost 4 bases, J lost 0 bases, and 2 bases stayed unmatched. The CDR3 totals 15 residues. CDR3 in DNA: TGTGCCAGCAGCTACCAGGGGGCAACTAATGAAAAACTGTTTTTT. It yields the protein CASSYQGATNEKLFF.

This chain uses TRBV5-3 with TRBJ1-1, with D perhaps matching TRBD1 (6 bases). TRBV5-3 is classed as an ORF, of uncertain function. This CDR3 is built from 15 residues. Trimming left V 1 base short and J 4 bases short, with 14 bases between. CDR3 DNA: TGTGCCAGAAGCTTGTTTGACAGGACGACCACTGAAGCTTTCTTT. This gives the protein CARSLFDRTTTEAFF.

A remark on this clonotype: A junction boundary mismatches the germline segment, possibly from a read error. The chain couples TRBV7-2 to TRBJ1-2, with TRBD1 identical over 7 bases. The CDR3 spans 13 residues. The germline gives CDR1 SGHTA, CDR2 FQGNSA. The chain's CDR3 is CASSVQGNSGYTF. In nucleotides, the CDR3 is TGTGCCAGCAGCGTACAGGGGAACTCTGGCTACACCTTC.

In its sample, this clonotype was seen a few times. The genes are TRBV6-1 and TRBJ1-1; perhaps TRBD1 as D (5 bases). CDR3 length: 16 amino acids. V lost 4 bases and J lost 2, with 17 bases in between. Germline assignment: CDR1 MNHNS and CDR2 SASEGT. CDR3 DNA sequence: TGTGCCAGCAGTGCGGTGGTGTGGGGCCCTAACACTGAAGCTTTCTTT. Amino acids: CASSAVVWGPNTEAFF.

This chain uses TRBV7-9 with TRBJ2-3; no reliable D call. Germline CDR1 reads SEHNR; CDR2 reads FQNEAQ (reference sequence). Trimming took off 1 base at V and 1 base at J, with 6 bases between the two ends. CDR3 length: 14 amino acids. The DNA of the CDR3 is TGTGCCAGCAGCTTAGGTAGGGGCACAGATACGCAGTATTTT. It specifies CASSLGRGTDTQYF.

The chain has TRBV5-4 and TRBJ1-1, with D perhaps TRBD1 (5 bases). The CDR3 has 16 amino acids. Germline assignment: CDR1 SGHNT and CDR2 YYREEE (reference sequence). Trimming pared 7 bases from V and 1 base from J, leaving 20 bases between. This CDR3 is CASSRGGMKANTEAFF. As DNA, the CDR3 is TGTGCCAGCTCGCGGGGGGGAATGAAAGCGAACACTGAAGCTTTCTTT.

The rearrangement links TRBV2 to TRBJ1-6; D is possibly TRBD1 (5 bases). Per the germline V gene, CDR1 is SNHLY and CDR2 is FYNNEI. Trimming removed 2 bases at V and 12 bases at J, with 11 bases between. The CDR3 length is 13 residues. CDR3 in DNA: TGTGCCAGCAGTGAAAGGTTAGGGGTACCCCTCCACTTT. This codes for CASSERLGVPLHF. The full variable domain, in which reference TRBV2 and TRBJ1-6 provide the parts outside the CDR3, is EPEVTQTPSHQVTQMGQEVILRCVPISNHLYFYWYRQILGQKVEFLVSFYNNEISEKSEIFDDQFSVERPDGSNFTLKIRSTKLEDSAMYFCASSERLGVPLHFGNGTRLTVT.

In its sample, this clonotype was seen a few times. The gene calls are TRBV20-1 and TRBJ2-1; no firm D call. Germline lookup yields CDR1 DFQATT and CDR2 SNEGSKA (reference sequence). The CDR3 covers 18 residues. Trimming stripped 0 bases from V and 8 bases from J, with 26 bases between. In DNA form, the CDR3 reads TGCAGTGCTAGAGATTTTGGGCTTTCGGCAGGTCTACTCCATGAGCAGTTCTTC. It translates to CSARDFGLSAGLLHEQFF.

The rearrangement uses TRBV20-1 and TRBJ2-3; 7 nucleotides line up with TRBD1. The CDR3 sequence is 15 residues long. The V gene end was trimmed by 3 bases and the J gene end by 1 base; junction bases not matched to a gene: 7. The germline V gene has CDR1 DFQATT and CDR2 SNEGSKA (reference sequence). The CDR3 coding sequence is TGCAGTGCTAGTTATGAGGGGGCGGGCACAGATACGCAGTATTTT. It specifies CSASYEGAGTDTQYF.

This rearrangement joins TRBV9 to TRBJ1-3; 10 bases match TRBD1. This CDR3 is built from 17 residues. The J segment lost 1 base and the V segment lost 0 bases, leaving 4 bases of the junction unmatched. Per the germline V gene, CDR1 is SGDLS and CDR2 is YYNGEE. The CDR3 sequence: CASSVVGQGISGNTIYF. In DNA, the CDR3 is TGTGCCAGCAGCGTAGTGGGACAGGGGATATCTGGAAACACCATATATTTT.

There are a few counts of this clonotype. V and J are TRBV2 and TRBJ1-5; 8 nucleotides agree with TRBD1. The germline CDR1 and CDR2 sequences are SNHLY and FYNNEI. J gave up 5 bases and V 6 bases, and 9 bases lay outside the gene matches. The CDR3 sequence is 15 residues long. CDR3: CASSRDRLSYQPQHF. The CDR3 coding sequence is TGTGCCAGCAGCCGGGACAGGTTGTCATATCAGCCCCAGCATTTT.

The table lists this clonotype with a few counts. The chain is built from TRBV7-9 and TRBJ1-1; tentatively, D is TRBD1 (5 bases). CDR1 is SEHNR and CDR2 is FQNEAQ in the germline V gene (reference sequence). Between the trimmed V and J ends, which lost 6 bases and 1 base, there was a span of 12 bases. The CDR3 loop spans 14 amino acids. CDR3: CASRAGQANTEAFF. CDR3 nucleotides: TGTGCCAGCAGAGCAGGACAAGCGAACACTGAAGCTTTCTTT.

The rearrangement links TRBV7-2 to TRBJ2-5; D is unresolved. V was shortened by 5 bases and J by 0 bases, with 10 bases between the two germline ends. CDR3 length: 14 residues. CDR1 and CDR2 (germline): SGHTA, FQGNSA. The chain's CDR3 is CASSESRYQETQYF. The CDR3 DNA sequence: TGTGCCAGCAGCGAATCCCGGTACCAAGAGACCCAGTACTTC.

DNA of the CDR3: TGTGCCAGCAGCCGGACAGGGGTCAGGGTGAAGCAGTATTTT. It encodes CASSRTGVRVKQYF. The J gene is TRBJ2-3, the V gene TRBV7-2; 9 bases line up with TRBD1. CDR1 and CDR2 (germline): SGHTA, FQGNSA. The CDR3 sequence is 14 residues long. The V and J ends lost 5 bases and 11 bases, in that order; junction bases with no gene match: 11.

The chain is built from TRBV2 and TRBJ1-2; D not resolved. CDR1 is SNHLY and CDR2 is FYNNEI in the germline V gene. The CDR3 runs to 13 residues. V lost 2 bases to trimming and J lost 4 bases, with 8 bases between them. CDR3 coding DNA: TGTGCCAGCAGTGAAATACAGCTCTATGGCTACACCTTC. It yields the protein CASSEIQLYGYTF. Filled out from reference TRBV2 and TRBJ1-2, the complete variable domain reads EPEVTQTPSHQVTQMGQEVILRCVPISNHLYFYWYRQILGQKVEFLVSFYNNEISEKSEIFDDQFSVERPDGSNFTLKIRSTKLEDSAMYFCASSEIQLYGYTFGSGTRLTVV.

This clonotype has more than one count but fewer than ten. This sequence joins TRBV6-2 or TRBV6-3 and TRBJ2-5, with 10 positions matching TRBD1. Per the germline V gene, CDR1 is MNHEY and CDR2 is SVGEGT. Trimming cost V 3 bases and J 8 bases; bases outside gene matches: 6. The CDR3 has 14 amino acids. The CDR3 region has the DNA TGTGCCAGCAGTTATATTGGGGACAGGGGAACCCAGTACTTC. It translates to CASSYIGDRGTQYF.

In its sample, this clonotype was seen a few times. This sequence joins TRBV20-1 and TRBJ2-4, with TRBD2 as a possible D gene (5 bases). Germline assignment: CDR1 DFQATT and CDR2 SNEGSKA (reference sequence). V lost 3 bases and J lost 3, with 6 bases in between. The CDR3 is made up of 12 amino acids. In nucleotides, the CDR3 is TGCAGTGCTAGGGACTTCAAAAACATTCAGTACTTC. This gives the protein CSARDFKNIQYF.

This clonotype has a handful of counts. This chain uses TRBV10-3 with TRBJ2-3; 10 nucleotides align to TRBD2. V lost 8 bases, J lost 3 bases, and 11 bases stayed unmatched. CDR1 is ENHRY and CDR2 is SYGVKD in the germline V gene. The CDR3 is made up of 16 amino acids. The CDR3 DNA is TGTGCCATCGGGGCACATAGCGGGGGGCAGACAGATACGCAGTATTTT. Its protein product is CAIGAHSGGQTDTQYF.